Listed below are T cell receptor beta chains from one sample, sequenced in a study of OX40 agonist ivuxolimab in advanced cancers. TCRdb's copy holds only in-frame clones and misses some; the assay was immunoSEQ multiplex PCR. The sample lists 73,000 or so clones; around four fifths were seen once. The input for sequencing was CD4+ or CD8+ T cells sorted from blood, taken in a trial of the OX40 agonist ivuxolimab. The receptors shown here come from an adult with an advanced solid tumor such as melanoma, head and neck, liver or kidney cancer. Both conserved end residues are part of each CDR3. The order of the fields is V gene, J gene, CDR3 protein.

TRBV6-5,TRBJ1-2,CASSYSLAGWDGYTF
TRBV27,TRBJ1-5,CASSPGRYSNQPQHF
TRBV18,TRBJ1-1,CASSPAQPGVNTEAFF
TRBV6-1,TRBJ2-4,CASSEMRGGADLAKNIQYF
TRBV11-3,TRBJ1-3,CASSRTGGRNTIYF
TRBV2,TRBJ1-5,CASSGGFVNQPQHF
TRBV5-1,TRBJ2-5,CASSLSLRGETQYF
TRBV13,TRBJ2-2,CASSNPSGTSVGELFF
TRBV9,TRBJ2-7,CASSVSGGHEQYF
TRBV28,TRBJ2-5,CASSFGKRGAETQYF
TRBV5-4,TRBJ2-6,CASSRDRLSGANVLTF
TRBV13,TRBJ1-4,CASSLGIGRSPERKLFF
TRBV2,TRBJ2-5,CASSARTGQETQYF
TRBV9,TRBJ2-2,CASSFSGRVNTGELFF
TRBV5-1,TRBJ2-1,CASSLVGTSNNEQFF
TRBV30,TRBJ1-3,CAWSTGTGRNTIYF
TRBV7-2,TRBJ1-1,CASSEGLNTEAFF
TRBV27,TRBJ2-5,CASSLAGGQRETQYF
TRBV7-8,TRBJ1-3,CASSLYPPGQGALRDTIYF
TRBV2,TRBJ2-7,CASSEGGAGGYEQYF
TRBV14,TRBJ2-1,CASSLQLANEQFF
TRBV7-2,TRBJ2-1,CASMTWRDPTIYNEQFF
TRBV29-1,TRBJ2-1,CSVGEGRGEQFF
TRBV5-1,TRBJ2-1,CASSPLWVSYNEQFF
TRBV9,TRBJ2-5,CASSVAGGSETQYF
TRBV5-4,TRBJ2-1,CASSFTSYNEQFF
TRBV27,TRBJ1-2,CASSFFPPTGTGGKYGYTF
TRBV5-2,TRBJ1-2,CASSQRTGGPNYGYTF
TRBV28,TRBJ1-2,CASSSLGLPRGQGDGYTF
TRBV2,TRBJ2-7,CASRGTGVGEQYF
TRBV6-5,TRBJ2-5,CASSRRPQGSETQYF
TRBV28,TRBJ1-1,CASIRNTEAFF
TRBV7-2,TRBJ1-2,CASSLARDRDNYGYTF
TRBV11-2,TRBJ1-1,CASSTLTGDAEAFF
TRBV5-1,TRBJ1-2,CASSYGGSYGYTF
TRBV28,TRBJ2-2,CASIFLGLAGGSNTGELFF
TRBV5-1,TRBJ2-7,CASSLGLAGDYEQYF